This T cell receptor beta chain came from a study of blood T cell repertoires in COVID-19. Study details: Sources were T cells, B-cell-depleted T cells, or PBMCs; the material itself was cDNA or gDNA.

CDR3 length equals 14 residues. Trimming cost V 5 bases and J 4 bases; bases outside gene matches: 0. Per the germline V gene, CDR1 is SGHRS and CDR2 is YFSETQ. As originally analysed: Amplification of reference gene primers was used by the study to estimate nucleated cell counts. TCRdb keeps only in-frame clones here, not all; method: immunoSEQ multiplex PCR. V, J and clone size were drawn from that table, and D and trimming were deduced from the DNA. Among about 11,000 clones, about 90% were seen once, and the ten largest hold 10%. The TCR originated in a human donor in a cohort sampled during active COVID-19. This sequence joins TRBV5-1 and TRBJ2-3; 14 bases line up with TRBD2. Material: peripheral blood. CDR3 sequence (DNA): TGCGCCAGCAGGACTAGCGGGGGGGCAGATACGCAGTATTTT. It is translated as CASRTSGGADTQYF.